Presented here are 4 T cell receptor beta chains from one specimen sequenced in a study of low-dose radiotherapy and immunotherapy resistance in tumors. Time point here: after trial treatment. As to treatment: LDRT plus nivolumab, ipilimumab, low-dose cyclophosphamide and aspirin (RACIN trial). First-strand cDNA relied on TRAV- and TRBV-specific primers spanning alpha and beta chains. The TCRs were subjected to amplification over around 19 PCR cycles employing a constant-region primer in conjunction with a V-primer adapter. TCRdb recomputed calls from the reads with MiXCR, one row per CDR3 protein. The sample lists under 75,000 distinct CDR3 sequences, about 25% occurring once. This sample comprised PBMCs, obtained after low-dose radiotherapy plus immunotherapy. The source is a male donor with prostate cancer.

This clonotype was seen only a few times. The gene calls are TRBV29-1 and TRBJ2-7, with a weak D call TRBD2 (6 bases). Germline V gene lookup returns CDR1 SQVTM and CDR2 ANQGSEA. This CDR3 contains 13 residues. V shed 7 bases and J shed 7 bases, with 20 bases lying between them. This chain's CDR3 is CSAKDAIGGEQYF. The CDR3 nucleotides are TGCAGCGCTAAAGACGCGATCGGAGGGGAGCAGTACTTC.

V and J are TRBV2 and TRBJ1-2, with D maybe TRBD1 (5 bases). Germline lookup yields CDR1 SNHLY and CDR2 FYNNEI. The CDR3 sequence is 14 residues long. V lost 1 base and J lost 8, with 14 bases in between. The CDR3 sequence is CASSEDLTGRGYTF. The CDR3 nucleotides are TGTGCCAGCAGTGAAGATTTAACAGGACGGGGCTACACCTTC.

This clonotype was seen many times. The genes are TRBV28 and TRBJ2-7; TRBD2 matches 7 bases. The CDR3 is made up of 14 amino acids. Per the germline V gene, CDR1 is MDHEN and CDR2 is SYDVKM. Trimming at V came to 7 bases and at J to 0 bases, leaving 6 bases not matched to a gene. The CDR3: CASNVGGYSYEQYF. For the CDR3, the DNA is TGTGCCAGCAACGTCGGGGGGTACTCCTACGAGCAGTACTTC.

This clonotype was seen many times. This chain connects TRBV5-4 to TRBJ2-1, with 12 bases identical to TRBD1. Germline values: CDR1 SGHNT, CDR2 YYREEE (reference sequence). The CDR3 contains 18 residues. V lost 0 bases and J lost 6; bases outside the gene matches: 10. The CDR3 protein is CASSLGAWGQGAGNEQFF. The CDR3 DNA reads TGTGCCAGCAGCTTGGGGGCTTGGGGACAGGGGGCGGGCAATGAGCAGTTCTTC.